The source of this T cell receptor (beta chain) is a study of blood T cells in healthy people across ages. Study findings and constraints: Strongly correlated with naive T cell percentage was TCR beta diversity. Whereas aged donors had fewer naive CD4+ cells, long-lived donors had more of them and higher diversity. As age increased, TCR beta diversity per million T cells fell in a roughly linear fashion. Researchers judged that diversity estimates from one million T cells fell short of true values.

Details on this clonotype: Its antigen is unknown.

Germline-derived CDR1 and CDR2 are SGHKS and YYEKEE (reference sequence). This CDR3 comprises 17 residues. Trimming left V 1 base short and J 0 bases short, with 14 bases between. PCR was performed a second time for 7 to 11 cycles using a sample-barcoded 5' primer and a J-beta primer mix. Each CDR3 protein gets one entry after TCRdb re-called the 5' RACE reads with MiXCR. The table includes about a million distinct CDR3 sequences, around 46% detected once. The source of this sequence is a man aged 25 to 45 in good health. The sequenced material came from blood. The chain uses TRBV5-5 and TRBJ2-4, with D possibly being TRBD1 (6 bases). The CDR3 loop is CASSLTGQGLAKNIQYF. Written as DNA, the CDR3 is TGTGCCAGCAGCTTGACAGGTCAGGGGCTAGCCAAAAACATTCAGTACTTC.